The next 27 T cell receptor beta chains were all read from a single sample in a study of T cell repertoires in cytomegalovirus infection. In TCRdb, the reads were re-called with MiXCR into one record per CDR3 protein. The sample consists of about 320,000 distinct CDR3 sequences, more than 8% of them appearing once. The sequenced sample consisted of PBMCs. Every receptor here comes from a human donor in good health (CMV status not recorded). Some clones in this sample may be carry-over from other donors' samples.

This clonotype was observed many times. CDR3 DNA sequence: TGTGCCAGCAGCCACAGGGGGAGGACTGAAGCTTTCTTT. Translated, it gives CASSHRGRTEAFF. The V call is TRBV12-3 or TRBV12-4, the J call TRBJ1-1, with TRBD1 matching over 8 bases. Trimming cost V 6 bases and J 5 bases; bases outside gene matches: 5. There are 13 residues in the CDR3.

This clonotype was seen only a few times. This chain uses TRBV7-2 with TRBJ2-5, with TRBD1 matching over 8 bases. The V gene's germline CDR1 is SGHTA and CDR2 FQGNSA. The CDR3 is 16 residues long. Trimming removed 5 bases from V and 2 bases from J; junction bases left unmatched: 10. The CDR3 region is CASSPRTGTLQETQYF. The CDR3, as DNA: TGTGCCAGCAGCCCAAGGACAGGGACCCTTCAAGAGACCCAGTACTTC.

The chain uses TRBV20-1 and TRBJ2-1; no definite D call. CDR3 length: 12 residues. With 6 bases removed from V and 7 bases from J, the gap between germline ends came to 13 bases. CDR1 DFQATT and CDR2 SNEGSKA come from the germline V gene (reference sequence). CDR3: CSAQTHLNEQFF. Here the CDR3 DNA reads TGCAGTGCCCAAACGCATCTTAATGAGCAGTTCTTC.

The gene calls are TRBV18 and TRBJ1-3; the match to TRBD1 covers 10 bases. J lost 3 bases, V lost 0 bases, and 2 bases had no gene match. In germline, CDR1 is KGHSH, CDR2 LQKENI. The CDR3 length is 16 residues. This chain's CDR3 is CASSPPTGGFGNTIYF. For the CDR3, the DNA is TGTGCCAGCTCACCACCGACAGGGGGCTTTGGAAACACCATATATTTT. Full variable domain (remainder filled in from reference TRBV18 and TRBJ1-3): NAGVMQNPRHLVRRRGQEARLRCSPMKGHSHVYWYRQLPEEGLKFMVYLQKENIIDESGMPKERFSAEFPKEGPSILRIQQVVRGDSAAYFCASSPPTGGFGNTIYFGEGSWLTVV.

V and J are TRBV7-3 and TRBJ2-1; D is unclear. In germline, CDR1 is SGHTA, CDR2 FQGTGA. The CDR3 loop spans 15 amino acids. V lost 4 bases and J lost 0, with 10 bases in between. DNA for the CDR3: TGTGCCAGCAGCTCAGTTGTGAACTCCTACAATGAGCAGTTCTTC. As protein: CASSSVVNSYNEQFF.

This clonotype was observed many times. The chain couples TRBV7-9 to TRBJ2-7, with 7 bases fitting TRBD1. Germline values: CDR1 SEHNR, CDR2 FQNEAQ (reference sequence). This CDR3 comprises 14 residues. V lost 5 bases, J lost 2 bases, and 6 bases stayed unmatched. The DNA of the CDR3 is TGTGCCAGCAGCGCAGACAGGGTGCCCTACGAGCAGTACTTC. Amino acid sequence: CASSADRVPYEQYF.

The chain joins TRBV7-2 to TRBJ2-1, with TRBD1 matching 8 bases. Germline assignment: CDR1 SGHTA and CDR2 FQGNSA. The CDR3 is 15 residues long. With V trimmed by 2 bases and J by 8 bases, 8 bases remained unmatched. The CDR3 reads CASSLSGGRTYEQFF. CDR3 DNA sequence: TGTGCCAGCAGCTTATCAGGGGGCAGGACATATGAGCAGTTCTTC.

The V call is TRBV4-2, the J call TRBJ2-3; 10 bases fit TRBD2. Germline V gene data show CDR1 as LGHNA and CDR2 as YNFKEQ. J was trimmed by 1 base and V by 2 bases; bases with no gene match: 24. The CDR3 length is 23 residues. The CDR3 sequence is CASSQRVDRGRTSGGFGTDTQYF. DNA of the CDR3: TGTGCCAGCAGCCAAAGAGTTGACAGGGGACGGACTAGCGGAGGGTTTGGCACAGATACGCAGTATTTT.

This clonotype was seen more than once but under ten times. This chain uses TRBV19 with TRBJ2-1; the D gene could be TRBD1 or TRBD2 (7 bases each). V lost 8 bases and J lost 8, with 19 bases in between. The CDR3 covers 14 residues. Germline loops: CDR1 LNHDA, CDR2 SQIVND (reference sequence). The CDR3 nucleotides are TGTGCCAGTCAGGGGGGGGACTCTTCCGATGAGCAGTTCTTC. This encodes CASQGGDSSDEQFF.

The table lists this clonotype with a few counts. The chain uses TRBV7-4 and TRBJ2-1; D ambiguous. This CDR3 contains 15 residues. The germline gives CDR1 SGHVT, CDR2 SQSDAQ. Deletions cut 3 bases from V and 8 bases from J, with 17 bases between. CDR3 loop: CASSLRTTPTDEQFF. CDR3 DNA sequence: TGTGCCAGCAGCTTGAGGACCACCCCTACGGATGAGCAGTTCTTC.

The J gene is TRBJ2-7, the V gene TRBV20-1, with a tentative D call TRBD2 (6 bases). Germline CDR1 reads DFQATT; CDR2 reads SNEGSKA (reference sequence). The CDR3 consists of 14 residues. V shed 3 bases and J shed 2 bases, with 14 bases lying between them. This CDR3 is CSARGLGGTYEQYF. CDR3 nucleotides: TGCAGTGCTAGGGGTCTTGGAGGGACCTACGAGCAGTACTTC.

This clonotype was seen repeatedly, ten times or more. The chain is built from TRBV7-2 and TRBJ2-2; 10 bases line up with TRBD2. The CDR3 totals 16 residues. Germline CDR1 reads SGHTA; CDR2 reads FQGNSA. With V trimmed by 6 bases and J by 4 bases, 8 bases remained unmatched. CDR3 nucleotide sequence: TGTGCCAGCAGGGCCGGGACTAGCGTCGGCACCGGGGAGCTGTTTTTT. Translating it yields CASRAGTSVGTGELFF. The variable domain in full, completed from reference TRBV7-2 and TRBJ2-2, reads GAGVSQSPSNKVTEKGKDVELRCDPISGHTALYWYRQSLGQGLEFLIYFQGNSAPDKSGLPSDRFSAERTGGSVSTLTIQRTQQEDSAVYLCASRAGTSVGTGELFFGEGSRLTVL.

The chain carries TRBV28 and TRBJ1-2; D is uncertain. The CDR3 runs 14 residues. Trimming removed 5 bases at V and 3 bases at J, with 13 bases between. Germline V lookup: CDR1 MDHEN, CDR2 SYDVKM. CDR3 sequence reads: CASSAPWSDYGYTF. The DNA of the CDR3 is TGTGCCAGCAGTGCCCCGTGGTCAGACTATGGCTACACCTTC.

This clonotype has only one observation. A much more abundant neighbour one base away suggests this may be a read error. The chain uses TRBV12-3 or TRBV12-4 and TRBJ2-5; maybe TRBD1 (6 bases). Between the trimmed V and J ends, which lost 6 bases and 5 bases, there was a span of 16 bases. The CDR3 has 14 amino acids. CDR3: CASRLRSGDETQYF. CDR3 coding DNA: TGTGCCAGCAGATTACGGTCAGGGGATGAGACCCAGTACTTC.

The chain employs TRBV12-3 or TRBV12-4 and TRBJ1-5; 10 positions agree with TRBD1. The CDR3 extends over 15 amino acids. The junction had 5 bases not matched to a gene; V was cut back by 6 bases and J by 3 bases. CDR3: CASRAGQGDNQPQHF. CDR3 sequence (DNA): TGTGCCAGCAGGGCCGGACAGGGGGACAATCAGCCCCAGCATTTT.

Ten or more counts support this clonotype. This chain links TRBV7-2 with TRBJ2-1; 12 positions match TRBD2. Trimming took 5 bases from V and 6 from J; bases not matched to a gene: 2. Germline CDR1 is SGHTA and CDR2 is FQGNSA. This CDR3 has 14 amino acids. CDR3 DNA sequence: TGTGCCAGCAGCACTAGCGGGGGGCCCAATGAGCAGTTCTTC. Translation gives CASSTSGGPNEQFF.

This clonotype was seen repeatedly, ten times or more. In DNA, the CDR3 is TGTGCCAGCAGCTTGGGGGCTTACAACTATGGCTACACCTTC. Its translation is CASSLGAYNYGYTF. This sequence joins TRBV11-2 and TRBJ1-2; a possible D gene is TRBD1 (6 bases). The CDR3 runs to 14 residues. CDR1 SGHAT and CDR2 FQNNGV come from the germline V gene. V was clipped by 3 bases and J by 2 bases, with 10 bases between them.

The table lists this clonotype with many counts. The rearrangement joins TRBV20-1 to TRBJ1-1; D is perhaps TRBD1 (6 bases). The germline V gene has CDR1 DFQATT and CDR2 SNEGSKA (reference sequence). The CDR3 has 12 residues. This CDR3 reads CSLKGGNTEAFF. The CDR3 bases are TGCAGCCTTAAGGGGGGTAACACTGAAGCTTTCTTT.

This clonotype was counted ten times or more. This chain uses TRBV7-9 with TRBJ1-5; TRBD1 agrees at 7 bases. CDR3 size: 15 residues. V shed 5 bases, J shed 6 bases, and the junction held 10 bases outside the gene matches. From germline, CDR1 is SEHNR and CDR2 FQNEAQ (reference sequence). This CDR3 reads CASSLPRAGGQPQHF. The CDR3 DNA reads as TGTGCCAGCAGCCTTCCTCGGGCAGGGGGTCAGCCCCAGCATTTT. Together with reference TRBV7-9 and TRBJ1-5, the CDR3 gives the full variable domain: DTGVSQNPRHKITKRGQNVTFRCDPISEHNRLYWYRQTLGQGPEFLTYFQNEAQLEKSRLLSDRFSAERPKGSFSTLEIQRTEQGDSAMYLCASSLPRAGGQPQHFGDGTRLSIL.

This clonotype was counted only a few times. The chain combines TRBV7-8 with TRBJ1-1; TRBD1 might be the D (5 bases). V lost 4 bases to trimming and J lost 3 bases, with 15 bases between them. Germline lookup yields CDR1 SGHVS and CDR2 FQNEAQ. CDR3 length equals 15 residues. For the CDR3, the DNA is TGTGCCAGCAGCTCCATGGGGCAGCTCTACACTGAAGCTTTCTTT. Its translation: CASSSMGQLYTEAFF.

This clonotype was recorded many times. This chain joins TRBV10-3 and TRBJ1-1, with D possibly TRBD1 on 6 matching bases. Germline lookup yields CDR1 ENHRY and CDR2 SYGVKD. V lost 10 bases to trimming and J lost 7 bases, with 22 bases between them. CDR3 length equals 14 residues. CDR3 in DNA: TGTGCCAGCAGAGGTAGCACAGGGTTTCTTGAAGCTTTCTTT. It specifies CASRGSTGFLEAFF.

V usage is TRBV27 and J usage is TRBJ1-2; D may be TRBD1 (5 bases). CDR1 MNHEY and CDR2 SMNVEV come from the germline V gene (reference sequence). CDR3 length: 15 residues. V lost 1 base and J lost 3, with 12 bases in between. CDR3 DNA sequence: TGTGCCAGCAGTTTATTATGGGGCGCGGACTATGGCTACACCTTC. Translation: CASSLLWGADYGYTF.

This chain uses TRBV10-1 with TRBJ2-3, with unresolved D. CDR3 length equals 12 residues. V lost 7 bases, J lost 5 bases, and 10 bases lay in between. CDR1 is WNHNN, CDR2 SYGVQD, per germline (reference sequence). CDR3 coding DNA: TGCGCCAGCACCGACGCGTTAGATACGCAGTATTTT. This gives the protein CASTDALDTQYF.

This clonotype was picked up many times. CDR3 in DNA: TGTGCCAGCAGCCAAGATACGGCAGGTCTTAGGGATGAGCAGTTCTTC. As protein: CASSQDTAGLRDEQFF. The rearrangement uses TRBV4-2 and TRBJ2-1, with no clear D. The V end lost 0 bases, the J end lost 8 bases, and 17 bases lay between the germline ends. This CDR3 has 16 amino acids. Germline V gene sequence: CDR1 LGHNA, CDR2 YNFKEQ.

The J gene is TRBJ1-2, the V gene TRBV28; 7 positions agree with TRBD1. V gave up 8 bases and J gave up 3 bases; unmatched junction bases: 12. The CDR3 loop spans 15 amino acids. Germline-derived CDR1 and CDR2 are MDHEN and SYDVKM. CDR3 residues: CASGTLKTGYYGYTF. The CDR3 nucleotides are TGTGCCAGCGGAACGCTAAAGACAGGGTACTATGGCTACACCTTC.

This clonotype turned up a few times. The chain has TRBV4-2 and TRBJ1-1; no clear D. CDR1 and CDR2 (germline): LGHNA, YNFKEQ. CDR3 length: 15 amino acids. With 0 bases removed from V and 1 base from J, the gap between germline ends came to 9 bases. CDR3 residues: CASSQEWAGNTEAFF. The CDR3 nucleotides are TGTGCCAGCAGCCAAGAATGGGCGGGGAACACTGAAGCTTTCTTT.

This clonotype was found a few times. The DNA of the CDR3 is TGTGCCAGCAGTAGCGGGGAAGAGACCCAGTACTTC. It yields the protein CASSSGEETQYF. The J gene is TRBJ2-5, the V gene TRBV12-3 or TRBV12-4; 7 nucleotides line up with TRBD2. This CDR3 spans 12 amino acids. The V segment lost 5 bases and the J segment 3 bases; nucleotides outside the gene matches: 0.